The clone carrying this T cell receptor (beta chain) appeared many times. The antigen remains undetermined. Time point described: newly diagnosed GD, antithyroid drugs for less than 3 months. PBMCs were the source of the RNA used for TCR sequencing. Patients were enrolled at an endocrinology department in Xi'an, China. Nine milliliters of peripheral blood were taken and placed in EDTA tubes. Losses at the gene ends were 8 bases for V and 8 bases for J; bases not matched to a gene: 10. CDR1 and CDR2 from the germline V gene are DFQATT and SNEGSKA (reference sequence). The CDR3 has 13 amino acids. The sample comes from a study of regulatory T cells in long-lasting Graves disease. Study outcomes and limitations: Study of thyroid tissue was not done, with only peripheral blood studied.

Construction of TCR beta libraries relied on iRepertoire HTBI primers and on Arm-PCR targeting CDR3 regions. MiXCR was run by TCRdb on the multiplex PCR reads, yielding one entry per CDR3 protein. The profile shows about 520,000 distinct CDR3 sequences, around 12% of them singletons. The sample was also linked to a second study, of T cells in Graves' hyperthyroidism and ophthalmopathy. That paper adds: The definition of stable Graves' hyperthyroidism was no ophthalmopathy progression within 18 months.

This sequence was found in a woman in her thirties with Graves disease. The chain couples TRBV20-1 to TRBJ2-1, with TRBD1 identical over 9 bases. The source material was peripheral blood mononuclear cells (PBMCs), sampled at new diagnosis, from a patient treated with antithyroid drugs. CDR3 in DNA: TGCAGTCCTCGGGACAGGGTGATCGATGAGCAGTTCTTC. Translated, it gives CSPRDRVIDEQFF.